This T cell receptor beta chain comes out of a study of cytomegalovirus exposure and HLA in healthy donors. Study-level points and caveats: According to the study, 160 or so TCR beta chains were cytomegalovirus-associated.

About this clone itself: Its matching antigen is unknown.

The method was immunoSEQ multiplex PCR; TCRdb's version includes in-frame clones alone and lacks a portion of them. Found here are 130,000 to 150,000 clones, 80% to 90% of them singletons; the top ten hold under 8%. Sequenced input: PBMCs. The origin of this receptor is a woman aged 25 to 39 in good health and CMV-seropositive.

The CDR3 DNA is TGTGCCAGCAGTAGGACTATCAGCACAGATACGCAGTATTTT. Translated: CASSRTISTDTQYF. The J gene is TRBJ2-3, the V gene TRBV2; a possible D gene is TRBD2 (6 bases). V lost 5 bases and J lost 0, with 9 bases in between. Looked up from germline, CDR1 is SNHLY and CDR2 is FYNNEI. The CDR3 is 14 amino acids.